This T cell receptor beta chain was documented in a study of T-cell memory formation after mild COVID-19. Study-wide background: In these data, TCR clusters were largely donor specific. Regarding the study as a whole: Among CD4+ contracting clones, most were CM and EM, and CD8+ ones EMRA. Cross-reactive memory appears to have joined, as suggested by some responding clones showing up in pre-infection memory.

MiXCR was run by TCRdb on the 5' RACE reads, yielding one entry per CDR3 protein. This table holds 410,000 or so distinct CDR3 sequences, 23% found once. Trimming took off 6 bases at V and 0 bases at J, with 15 bases between the two ends. The length of the CDR3 is 15 residues. In germline, CDR1 is MNHEY, CDR2 SVGEGT. Only a few counts were recorded for this clonotype. Its matching antigen is unknown. This clonotype was sampled from an adult woman who had mild COVID-19 (a few samples of this study predate the infection). Cell type and time point are not known. The chain uses TRBV6-2 or TRBV6-3 and TRBJ2-7, with TRBD2 as a possible D gene (6 bases). The sequencing input was PBMCs or a T cell subset sorted from them (not recorded which). This chain's CDR3 is CASRDLADYSYEQYF. CDR3 sequence (DNA): TGTGCCAGCAGGGACTTAGCGGATTACTCCTACGAGCAGTACTTC.